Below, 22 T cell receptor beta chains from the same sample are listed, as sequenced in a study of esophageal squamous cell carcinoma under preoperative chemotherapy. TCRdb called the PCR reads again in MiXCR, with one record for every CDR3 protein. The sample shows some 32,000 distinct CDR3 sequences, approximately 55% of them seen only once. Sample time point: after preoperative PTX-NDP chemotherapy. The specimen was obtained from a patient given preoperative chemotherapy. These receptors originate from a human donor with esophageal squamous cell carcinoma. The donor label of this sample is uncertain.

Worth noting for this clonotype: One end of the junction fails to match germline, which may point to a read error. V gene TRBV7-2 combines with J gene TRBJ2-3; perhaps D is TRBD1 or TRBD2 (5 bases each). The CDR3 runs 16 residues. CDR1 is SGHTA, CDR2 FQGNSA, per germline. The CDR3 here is CASSFPGRQPKNTQYF. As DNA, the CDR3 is TGTGCCAGCAGCTTTCCGGGGCGGCAACCCAAAAACACGCAGTACTTT.

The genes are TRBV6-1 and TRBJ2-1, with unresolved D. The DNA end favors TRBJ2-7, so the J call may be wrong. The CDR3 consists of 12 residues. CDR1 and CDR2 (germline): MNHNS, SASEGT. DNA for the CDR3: TGTGCCAGCAGTGAAGCAGGGTACGAGCAGTACTTC. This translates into CASSEAGYEQYF.

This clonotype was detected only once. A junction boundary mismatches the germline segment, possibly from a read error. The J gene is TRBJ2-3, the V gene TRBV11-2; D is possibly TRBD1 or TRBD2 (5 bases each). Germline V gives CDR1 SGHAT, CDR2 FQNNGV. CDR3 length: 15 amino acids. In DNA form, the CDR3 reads TGTGCCAGCAGCCCGGGGCTCCGAATCAAAAATACGCAGTATTTC. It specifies CASSPGLRIKNTQYF. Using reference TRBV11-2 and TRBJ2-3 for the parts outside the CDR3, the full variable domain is EAGVAQSPRYKIIEKRQSVAFWCNPISGHATLYWYQQILGQGPKLLIQFQNNGVVDDSQLPKDRFSAERLKGVDSTLKIQPAKLEDSAVYLCASSPGLRIKNTQYFGPGTRLTVL.

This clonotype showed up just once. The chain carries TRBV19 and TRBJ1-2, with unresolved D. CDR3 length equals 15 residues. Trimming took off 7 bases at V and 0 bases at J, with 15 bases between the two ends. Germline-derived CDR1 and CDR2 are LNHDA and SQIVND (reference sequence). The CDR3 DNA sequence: TGTGCCAGTACCCGGGTCGGACCCTCTAACTATGGCTACACCTTC. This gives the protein CASTRVGPSNYGYTF.

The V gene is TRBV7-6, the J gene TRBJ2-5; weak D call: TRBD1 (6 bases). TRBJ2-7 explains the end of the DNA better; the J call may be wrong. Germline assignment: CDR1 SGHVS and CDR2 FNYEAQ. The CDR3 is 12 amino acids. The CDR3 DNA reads TGTGCCAGCAGCAGGGACAACTACGAGCAGTACTTC. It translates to CASSRDNYEQYF.

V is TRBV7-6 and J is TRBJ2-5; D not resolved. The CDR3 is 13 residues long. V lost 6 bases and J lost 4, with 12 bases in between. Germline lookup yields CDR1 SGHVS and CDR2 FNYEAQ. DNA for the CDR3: TGTGCCAGCAGACGTGTGGTTGGAGAGACCCAGTACTTC. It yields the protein CASRRVVGETQYF.

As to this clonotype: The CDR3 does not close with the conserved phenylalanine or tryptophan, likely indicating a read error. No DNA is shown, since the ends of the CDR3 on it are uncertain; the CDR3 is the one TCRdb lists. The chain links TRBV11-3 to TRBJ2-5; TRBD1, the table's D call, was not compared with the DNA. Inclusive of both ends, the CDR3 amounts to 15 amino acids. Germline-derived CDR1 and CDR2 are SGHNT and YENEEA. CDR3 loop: CASSREGTSGATWLL.

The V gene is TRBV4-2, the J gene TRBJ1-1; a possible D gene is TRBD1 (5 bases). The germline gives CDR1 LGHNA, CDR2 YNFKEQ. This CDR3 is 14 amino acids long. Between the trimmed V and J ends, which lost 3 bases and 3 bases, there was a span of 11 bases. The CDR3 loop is CASSQGDSYTEAFF. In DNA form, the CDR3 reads TGTGCCAGCAGCCAGGGCGACAGTTACACTGAAGCTTTCTTT.

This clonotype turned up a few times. The CDR3 DNA follows: TGTGCCAGCAGCTCATCATTTGGATTGAGACAGGGACCCTATGGCTACACCTTC. Translation gives CASSSSFGLRQGPYGYTF. This rearrangement joins TRBV5-4 to TRBJ1-2; TRBD1 matches at 7 bases. V shed 3 bases and J 4 bases; nucleotides not matched to a gene: 18. Germline CDR1 reads SGHNT; CDR2 reads YYREEE (reference sequence). CDR3 size: 18 residues. Full variable domain (outside the CDR3, taken from reference TRBV5-4 and TRBJ1-2): ETGVTQSPTHLIKTRGQQVTLRCSSQSGHNTVSWYQQALGQGPQFIFQYYREEENGRGNFPPRFSGLQFPNYSSELNVNALELDDSALYLCASSSSFGLRQGPYGYTFGSGTRLTVV.

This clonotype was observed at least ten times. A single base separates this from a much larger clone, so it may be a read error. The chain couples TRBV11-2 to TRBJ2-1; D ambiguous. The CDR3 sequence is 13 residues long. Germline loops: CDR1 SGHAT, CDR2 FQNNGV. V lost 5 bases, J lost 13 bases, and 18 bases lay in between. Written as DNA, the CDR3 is TGTGCCAGCAGCGCGGAGATGTCAGACATTCAGTTCTTC. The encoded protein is CASSAEMSDIQFF.

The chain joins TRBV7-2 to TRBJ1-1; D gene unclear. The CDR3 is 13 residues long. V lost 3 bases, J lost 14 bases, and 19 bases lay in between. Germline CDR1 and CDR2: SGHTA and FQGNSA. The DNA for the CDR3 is TGTGCCAGCAGCTTCGGTGATAACACTGGCGCCTTCTTT. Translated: CASSFGDNTGAFF.

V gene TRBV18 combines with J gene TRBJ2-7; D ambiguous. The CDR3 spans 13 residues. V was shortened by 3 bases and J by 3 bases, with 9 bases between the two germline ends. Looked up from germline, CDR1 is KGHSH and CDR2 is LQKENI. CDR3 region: CASSPAEGYEQYF. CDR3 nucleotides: TGTGCCAGCTCACCTGCTGAAGGCTACGAGCAGTACTTC. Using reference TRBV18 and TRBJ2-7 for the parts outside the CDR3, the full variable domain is NAGVMQNPRHLVRRRGQEARLRCSPMKGHSHVYWYRQLPEEGLKFMVYLQKENIIDESGMPKERFSAEFPKEGPSILRIQQVVRGDSAAYFCASSPAEGYEQYFGPGTRLTVT.

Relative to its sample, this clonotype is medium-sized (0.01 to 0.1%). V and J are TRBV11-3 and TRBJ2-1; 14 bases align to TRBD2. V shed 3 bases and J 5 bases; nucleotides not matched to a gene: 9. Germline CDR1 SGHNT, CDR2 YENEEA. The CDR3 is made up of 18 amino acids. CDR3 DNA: TGTGCCAGCAGCTTCTCCGGGACTAGCGGGGGCCCCGACAATGAGCAGTTCTTC. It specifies CASSFSGTSGGPDNEQFF. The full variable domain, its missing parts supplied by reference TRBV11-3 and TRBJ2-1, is EAGVVQSPRYKIIEKKQPVAFWCNPISGHNTLYWYLQNLGQGPELLIRYENEEAVDDSQLPKDRFSAERLKGVDSTLKIQPAELGDSAVYLCASSFSGTSGGPDNEQFFGPGTRLTVL.

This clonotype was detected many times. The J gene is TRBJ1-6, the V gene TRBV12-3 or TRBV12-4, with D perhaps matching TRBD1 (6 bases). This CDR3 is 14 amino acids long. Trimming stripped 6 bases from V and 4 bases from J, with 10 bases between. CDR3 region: CASSPTGYNSPLHF. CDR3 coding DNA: TGTGCCAGCAGCCCGACAGGTTATAATTCACCCCTCCACTTT.

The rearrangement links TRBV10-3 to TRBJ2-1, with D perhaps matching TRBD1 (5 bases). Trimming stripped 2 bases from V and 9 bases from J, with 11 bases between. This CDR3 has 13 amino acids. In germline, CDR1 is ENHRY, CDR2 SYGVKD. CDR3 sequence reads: CAISEPTVGEQFF. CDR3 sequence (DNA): TGTGCCATCAGTGAGCCGACAGTTGGTGAGCAGTTCTTC.

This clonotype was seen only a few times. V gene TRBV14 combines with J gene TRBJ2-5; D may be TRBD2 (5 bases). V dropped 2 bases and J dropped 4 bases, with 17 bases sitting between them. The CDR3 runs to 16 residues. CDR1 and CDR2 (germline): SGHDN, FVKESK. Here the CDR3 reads CASSQQRASVGETQYF. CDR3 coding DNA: TGTGCCAGCAGCCAACAGAGGGCTAGTGTAGGAGAGACCCAGTACTTC.

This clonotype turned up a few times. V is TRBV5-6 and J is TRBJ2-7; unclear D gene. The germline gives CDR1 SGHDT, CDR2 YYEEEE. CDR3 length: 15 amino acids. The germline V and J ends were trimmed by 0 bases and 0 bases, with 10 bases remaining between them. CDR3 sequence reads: CASSLGGPPSYEQYF. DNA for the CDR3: TGTGCCAGCAGCTTGGGGGGTCCTCCCTCCTACGAGCAGTACTTC.

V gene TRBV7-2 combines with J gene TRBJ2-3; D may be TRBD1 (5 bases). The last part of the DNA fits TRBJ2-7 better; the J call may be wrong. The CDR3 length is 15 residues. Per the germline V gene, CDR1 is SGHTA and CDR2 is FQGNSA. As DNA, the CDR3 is TGTGCCAGCGGGTTAAGGGGTCAGGGCCCAGAGACGCAGTACTTC. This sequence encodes CASGLRGQGPETQYF.

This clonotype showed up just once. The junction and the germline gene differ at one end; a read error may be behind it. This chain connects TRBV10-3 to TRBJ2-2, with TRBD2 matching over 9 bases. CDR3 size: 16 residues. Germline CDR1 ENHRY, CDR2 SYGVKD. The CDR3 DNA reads TGTGCCATCAGTGAGTCGGAAGCGGGGGGCTCCGAGACGATGTATTTT. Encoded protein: CAISESEAGGSETMYF.

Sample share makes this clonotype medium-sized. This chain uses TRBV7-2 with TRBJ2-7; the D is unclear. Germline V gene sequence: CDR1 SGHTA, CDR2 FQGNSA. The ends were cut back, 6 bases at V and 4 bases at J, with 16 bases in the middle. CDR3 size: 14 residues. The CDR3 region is CASSLRVPEYEQYF. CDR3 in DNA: TGTGCCAGCAGTCTTAGGGTCCCTGAGTACGAGCAGTACTTC.

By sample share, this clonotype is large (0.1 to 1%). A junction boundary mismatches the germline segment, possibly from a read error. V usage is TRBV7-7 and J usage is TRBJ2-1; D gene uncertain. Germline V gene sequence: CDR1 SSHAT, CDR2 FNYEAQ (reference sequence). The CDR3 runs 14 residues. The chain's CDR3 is CASSPSRSYNEQFF. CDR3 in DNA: TGTGCTAGCAGCCCGTCTCGCTCCTACAATGAGCAGTTCTTC.

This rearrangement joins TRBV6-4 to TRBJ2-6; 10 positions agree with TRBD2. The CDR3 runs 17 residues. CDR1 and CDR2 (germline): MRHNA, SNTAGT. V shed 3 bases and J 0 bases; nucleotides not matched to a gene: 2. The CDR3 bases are TGTGCCAGCAGTGAATCTAGCGGGGGCTCTGGGGCCAACGTCCTGACTTTC. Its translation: CASSESSGGSGANVLTF.